The 10 T cell receptor beta chains listed next were all sequenced from one sample in a study of blood T cell repertoires in COVID-19. Libraries were prepared by immunoSEQ multiplex PCR; TCRdb keeps only in-frame clonotypes and omits some of them. The repertoire includes tens of thousands of clones, 65% to 80% of them detected once, and around 27% sits in the top ten. Sequencing was carried out using peripheral blood. Receptor source: a man between 60 and 70 years old with active or convalescent COVID-19.

The chain recombines TRBV12-3 or TRBV12-4 with TRBJ1-4; 9 bases match TRBD1. The CDR3 length is 13 residues. V shed 6 bases, J shed 6 bases, and the junction held 2 bases outside the gene matches. The CDR3: CASRRTGDEKLFF. The CDR3 nucleotides read TGTGCCAGCAGACGGACAGGGGATGAAAAACTGTTTTTT.

V is TRBV18 and J is TRBJ1-1; TRBD1 matches 11 bases. Trimming took 6 bases from V and 2 from J; bases not matched to a gene: 14. This CDR3 has 18 amino acids. Germline loops: CDR1 KGHSH, CDR2 LQKENI. CDR3 DNA: TGTGCCAGCTCCCCGACTGGTCCGGGGACAGGGGGTAACACTGAAGCTTTCTTT. This translates into CASSPTGPGTGGNTEAFF.

Ten or more counts support this clone. The chain uses TRBV18 and TRBJ1-5; D remains ambiguous. Germline V CDR1 and CDR2: KGHSH, LQKENI. CDR3 length equals 15 residues. Trimming shortened V by 3 bases and J by 3 bases, and 12 bases separated the two germline ends. In DNA, the CDR3 is TGTGCCAGCTCACCGTTACCGCAGGCCAATCAGCCCCAGCATTTT. This codes for CASSPLPQANQPQHF. Full variable domain (outside the CDR3, taken from reference TRBV18 and TRBJ1-5): NAGVMQNPRHLVRRRGQEARLRCSPMKGHSHVYWYRQLPEEGLKFMVYLQKENIIDESGMPKERFSAEFPKEGPSILRIQQVVRGDSAAYFCASSPLPQANQPQHFGDGTRLSIL.

This clone was counted a single time. The chain links TRBV12-3 or TRBV12-4 to TRBJ2-5; D unresolved. The CDR3 is 12 residues long. With 5 bases removed from V and 2 bases from J, the gap between germline ends came to 6 bases. DNA of the CDR3: TGTGCCAGCAGTCCGAGTCAAGAGACCCAGTACTTC. It translates to CASSPSQETQYF.

In its sample, this clone was seen many times. This chain connects TRBV19 to TRBJ2-7; no firm D call. Germline CDR1 is LNHDA and CDR2 is SQIVND (reference sequence). This CDR3 contains 14 residues. The V end was cut by 4 bases, the J end by 0 bases, with 10 bases between. In DNA form, the CDR3 reads TGTGCCAGTAGTAACCCACGGAGCTCCTACGAGCAGTACTTC. It specifies CASSNPRSSYEQYF.

V usage is TRBV11-2 and J usage is TRBJ2-5, with 9 bases lining up with TRBD2. The CDR3 loop spans 16 amino acids. Germline V gene data show CDR1 as SGHAT and CDR2 as FQNNGV. V gave up 2 bases and J gave up 1 base; unmatched junction bases: 5. CDR3 in amino acids: CASSLMVAGAQETQYF. The DNA for the CDR3 is TGTGCCAGCAGCTTAATGGTAGCGGGGGCCCAAGAGACCCAGTACTTC.

The rearrangement uses TRBV24-1 and TRBJ1-1, with D possibly matching TRBD1 (5 bases). Germline CDR1 and CDR2: KGHDR and SFDVKD. The CDR3 runs to 15 residues. The V end lost 11 bases, the J end lost 10 bases, and 28 bases lay between the germline ends. CDR3 residues: CANLLKPGLRDGAFF. DNA of the CDR3: TGTGCCAACCTACTTAAACCGGGACTCCGGGACGGAGCTTTCTTT.

This clone came up a few times. The chain carries TRBV19 and TRBJ2-2, with TRBD1 as a possible D gene (5 bases). Germline V gene lookup returns CDR1 LNHDA and CDR2 SQIVND (reference sequence). The CDR3 runs 13 residues. V was clipped by 7 bases and J by 7 bases, with 13 bases between them. CDR3 region: CASNQQAIGELFF. As DNA, the CDR3 is TGTGCCAGTAATCAACAGGCGATCGGGGAGCTGTTTTTT.

This clone was seen once. The V call is TRBV9, the J call TRBJ2-3; no definite D call. Germline values: CDR1 SGDLS, CDR2 YYNGEE. Trimming cost V 4 bases and J 6 bases, with 12 bases left between them. The length of the CDR3 is 13 residues. CDR3 nucleotide sequence: TGTGCCAGCAGCTCCTCTCCTCGGGATACGCAGTATTTT. Translating it yields CASSSSPRDTQYF.

This sequence joins TRBV20-1 and TRBJ2-7; possible D gene TRBD1, 6 bases. Germline-derived CDR1 and CDR2 are DFQATT and SNEGSKA (reference sequence). The CDR3 is made up of 11 amino acids. The CDR3 bases are TGCAGAGCCTCGGACAGCTACGAGCAGTACTTC. This translates into CRASDSYEQYF.